Each of the 16 T cell receptor beta chains below was sequenced from the same sample in a study of T cell responses to AZD1222 COVID-19 vaccine. Clones were read by immunoSEQ multiplex PCR, and TCRdb kept only the in-frame ones, dropping some. The sample has around 130,000 clones; around 92% are singletons. Material: peripheral blood, obtained 28 days after the second AZD1222 dose. These receptor sequences come from an adult who received the AZD1222 COVID-19 vaccine.

This chain links TRBV11-2 with TRBJ1-3; D unclear. CDR1 is SGHAT and CDR2 is FQNNGV in the germline V gene. This CDR3 has 15 residues. Trimming removed 2 bases at V and 7 bases at J, with 15 bases between. CDR3 sequence reads: CASSLNPGGGNTIYF. DNA of the CDR3: TGTGCCAGCAGCTTAAACCCCGGAGGTGGCAACACCATATATTTT.

The chain employs TRBV10-3 and TRBJ1-6; no definite D call. The CDR3 length is 15 residues. V was pared by 10 bases and J by 0 bases, with 13 bases between. The germline V gene has CDR1 ENHRY and CDR2 SYGVKD. The CDR3 loop reads CASREISSYNSPLHF. For the CDR3, the DNA is TGTGCCAGCCGGGAGATCAGCTCCTATAATTCACCCCTCCACTTT.

CDR3 DNA: TGTGCCAGCAGCTTAGCGGGGACAGGGGAGTTTAGAGCCACTGAAGCTTTCTTT. It is translated as CASSLAGTGEFRATEAFF. This sequence joins TRBV7-9 and TRBJ1-1; 10 bases are shared with TRBD1. J lost 4 bases, V lost 0 bases, and 11 bases had no gene match. Germline loops: CDR1 SEHNR, CDR2 FQNEAQ (reference sequence). This CDR3 has 18 amino acids.

This chain joins TRBV11-2 and TRBJ1-1, with no clear D. This CDR3 is 14 amino acids long. The germline gives CDR1 SGHAT, CDR2 FQNNGV. Deletions cut 2 bases from V and 0 bases from J, with 7 bases between. CDR3 region: CASSLFKMNTEAFF. CDR3 nucleotides: TGTGCCAGCAGCTTATTTAAGATGAACACTGAAGCTTTCTTT.

As to this clone: Other DNA sequences in this specimen translate into the identical CDR3. The J gene is TRBJ2-5, the V gene TRBV6-2 or TRBV6-3, with D possibly being TRBD2 (5 bases). The CDR3 has 13 amino acids. Deletions cut 2 bases from V and 5 bases from J, with 9 bases between. Germline V gives CDR1 MNHEY, CDR2 SVGEGT. The CDR3 nucleotides read TGTGCCAGCAGTTACCGGCGGAGGGAGACCCAGTACTTC. Its translation is CASSYRRRETQYF.

The V call is TRBV3-1 (or the pseudogene TRBV3-2), the J call TRBJ1-6; 8 positions agree with TRBD1. The CDR3 loop spans 15 amino acids. Germline V gives CDR1 LGHDT, CDR2 YNNKEL (reference sequence). Trimming removed 5 bases from V and 9 bases from J; junction bases left unmatched: 9. The chain's CDR3 is CASSNTGQGISPLHF. CDR3 sequence (DNA): TGTGCCAGCAGCAACACTGGACAGGGTATTTCACCCCTCCACTTT.

The CDR3 region is CASHPGQGIPEAFF. CDR3 nucleotide sequence: TGTGCCAGTCACCCGGGACAGGGTATCCCTGAAGCTTTCTTT. The chain couples TRBV19 to TRBJ1-1, with 9 positions matching TRBD1. The CDR3 runs 14 residues. J gave up 6 bases and V 8 bases, and 10 bases lay outside the gene matches. Germline CDR1 and CDR2: LNHDA and SQIVND (reference sequence). The whole variable domain, remainder taken from reference TRBV19 and TRBJ1-1, is DGGITQSPKYLFRKEGQNVTLSCEQNLNHDAMYWYRQDPGQGLRLIYYSQIVNDFQKGDIAEGYSVSREKKESFPLTVTSAQKNPTAFYLCASHPGQGIPEAFFGQGTRLTVV.

The chain recombines TRBV6-5 with TRBJ2-2, with D possibly being TRBD1 (6 bases). Trimming removed 7 bases at V and 4 bases at J, with 16 bases between. The V gene's germline CDR1 is MNHEY and CDR2 SVGAGI. This CDR3 spans 15 amino acids. Here the CDR3 reads CASTLWTEGTGELFF. Written as DNA, the CDR3 is TGTGCCAGCACTCTCTGGACAGAAGGCACCGGGGAGCTGTTTTTT.

The V and J genes are TRBV6-1 and TRBJ1-4; D not certain. In germline, CDR1 is MNHNS, CDR2 SASEGT. V gave up 5 bases and J gave up 10 bases, with 17 bases separating them. CDR3 length equals 14 residues. The CDR3 nucleotides are TGTGCCAGCAGTCCTCAGACCCCACCTGGAAAACTGTTTTTT. This translates into CASSPQTPPGKLFF.

This chain uses TRBV6-2 or TRBV6-3 with TRBJ2-6; TRBD1 is a possible D gene (5 bases). The CDR3 spans 16 residues. With 6 bases removed from V and 3 bases from J, the gap between germline ends came to 15 bases. Germline V gene lookup returns CDR1 MNHEY and CDR2 SVGEGT. As DNA, the CDR3 is TGTGCCAGCAGCGACCAGGGTGTAGGTGGGGCCAACGTCCTGACTTTC. Protein sequence: CASSDQGVGGANVLTF.

V gene TRBV5-8 combines with J gene TRBJ2-7; the match to TRBD1 covers 7 bases. V lost 4 bases, J lost 4 bases, and 5 bases stayed unmatched. CDR3 size: 13 residues. The germline CDR1 and CDR2 sequences are SGHTS and YDEGEE. The CDR3 loop is CASSRDSVYEQYV. Written as DNA, the CDR3 is TGTGCCAGCAGCCGGGACAGTGTTTACGAGCAGTACGTC.

This clone was seen only once. The chain combines TRBV4-1 with TRBJ1-4; the D gene is possibly TRBD1 (6 bases). The germline V gene has CDR1 MGHRA and CDR2 YSYEKL. V lost 7 bases and J 3 bases, leaving 15 bases between the germline ends. The CDR3 runs to 15 residues. The CDR3: CASTLVGGPNEKLFF. The CDR3 nucleotides read TGCGCCAGCACCCTTGTGGGGGGGCCTAATGAAAAACTGTTTTTT.

V is TRBV9 and J is TRBJ1-1; D remains ambiguous. CDR3 size: 13 residues. V lost 4 bases and J lost 5, with 12 bases in between. Germline V gene sequence: CDR1 SGDLS, CDR2 YYNGEE. Written as DNA, the CDR3 is TGTGCCAGCAGCTTAGGAGGCGGGACTGAAGCTTTCTTT. Translation gives CASSLGGGTEAFF.

This chain joins TRBV7-9 and TRBJ1-2; D is undetermined. Germline V lookup: CDR1 SEHNR, CDR2 FQNEAQ (reference sequence). This CDR3 region has 14 residues. Trimming left V 5 bases short and J 8 bases short, with 18 bases between. The CDR3 here is CASSPPGKPAGYTF. The CDR3 DNA reads TGTGCCAGCAGCCCGCCCGGGAAACCCGCGGGCTACACCTTC.

CDR3 sequence reads: CASSRLAGGQETQYF. DNA for the CDR3: TGTGCCAGCAGTCGACTAGCGGGGGGCCAAGAGACCCAGTACTTC. This rearrangement joins TRBV2 to TRBJ2-5; TRBD2 aligns across 13 bases. Germline V gene lookup returns CDR1 SNHLY and CDR2 FYNNEI. With 5 bases clipped from V and 1 base from J, the junction kept 1 base outside the gene matches. CDR3 size: 15 residues. The whole variable domain, filled in from reference TRBV2 and TRBJ2-5, reads EPEVTQTPSHQVTQMGQEVILRCVPISNHLYFYWYRQILGQKVEFLVSFYNNEISEKSEIFDDQFSVERPDGSNFTLKIRSTKLEDSAMYFCASSRLAGGQETQYFGPGTRLLVL.

The rearrangement uses TRBV30 and TRBJ1-1; D remains unclear. Germline V lookup: CDR1 GTSNPN, CDR2 SVGIG (reference sequence). The CDR3 covers 14 residues. V lost 0 bases to trimming and J lost 0 bases, with 8 bases between them. CDR3 in amino acids: CAWSVSLLNTEAFF. In nucleotides, the CDR3 is TGTGCCTGGAGTGTATCTCTTTTGAACACTGAAGCTTTCTTT.